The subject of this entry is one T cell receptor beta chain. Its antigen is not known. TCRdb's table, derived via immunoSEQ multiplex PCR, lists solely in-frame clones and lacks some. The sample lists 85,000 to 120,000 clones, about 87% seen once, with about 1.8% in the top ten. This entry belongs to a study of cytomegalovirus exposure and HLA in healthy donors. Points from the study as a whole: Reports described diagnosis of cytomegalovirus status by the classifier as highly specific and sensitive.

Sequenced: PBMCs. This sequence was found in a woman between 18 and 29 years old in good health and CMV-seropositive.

The CDR3, as DNA: TGTGCCAGCTCCCGGGACAGGGTATCAACTGAAGCTTTCTTT. The encoded protein is CASSRDRVSTEAFF. The chain recombines TRBV18 with TRBJ1-1; 9 nucleotides match TRBD1. There are 14 residues in the CDR3. Trimming removed 6 bases from V and 5 bases from J; junction bases left unmatched: 7. The germline V gene has CDR1 KGHSH and CDR2 LQKENI.